This T cell receptor (beta chain) was identified in a study of cytomegalovirus exposure and HLA in healthy donors. Per germline, CDR1 LNHNV and CDR2 YYDKDF (reference sequence). The CDR3 covers 14 residues. Between the trimmed V and J ends, which lost 4 bases and 7 bases, there was a span of 17 bases. 60 Vbeta and 13 Jbeta primers were used in PCR. Clones were read by immunoSEQ multiplex PCR, and TCRdb kept only the in-frame ones, dropping some. The sample contains roughly 150,000 clones, 70% to 85% of which appear only once. Sequencing was done on a sample of PBMCs. The chain links TRBV15 to TRBJ2-7; the D gene is possibly TRBD2 (5 bases). The clonotype was recovered from a middle-aged man in good health and CMV-seropositive. The CDR3 loop reads CATSIFEGAREQYF. In DNA form, the CDR3 reads TGTGCCACCAGCATCTTCGAGGGAGCCCGGGAGCAGTACTTC.